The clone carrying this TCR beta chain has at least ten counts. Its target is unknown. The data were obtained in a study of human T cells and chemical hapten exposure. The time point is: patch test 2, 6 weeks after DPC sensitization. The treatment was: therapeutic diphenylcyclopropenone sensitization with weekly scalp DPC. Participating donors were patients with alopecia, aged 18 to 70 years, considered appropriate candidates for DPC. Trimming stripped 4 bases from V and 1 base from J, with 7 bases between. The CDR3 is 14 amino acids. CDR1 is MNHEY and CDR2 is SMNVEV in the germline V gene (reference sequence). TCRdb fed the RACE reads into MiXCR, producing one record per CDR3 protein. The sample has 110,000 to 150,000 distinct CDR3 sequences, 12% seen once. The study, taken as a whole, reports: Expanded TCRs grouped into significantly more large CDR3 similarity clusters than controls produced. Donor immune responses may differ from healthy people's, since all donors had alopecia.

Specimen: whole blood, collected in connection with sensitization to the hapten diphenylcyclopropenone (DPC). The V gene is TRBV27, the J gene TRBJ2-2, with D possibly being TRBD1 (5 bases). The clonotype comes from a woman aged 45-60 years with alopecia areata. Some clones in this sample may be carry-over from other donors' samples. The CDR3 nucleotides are TGTGCCAGCAGTTGGCAGGGGAACACCGGGGAGCTGTTTTTT. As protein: CASSWQGNTGELFF.